This is a list of T cell receptor beta chains from one sample in a study of blood T cells in healthy people across ages. TCRdb processed the 5' RACE reads anew with MiXCR; each CDR3 protein has one entry. The sample lists over 950,000 distinct CDR3 sequences; 35% to 45% were seen once. Sequencing was done on a sample of blood. These receptors all come from a man aged 18 to 29 in good health. The CDR3 runs from the conserved cysteine through the conserved F or W. The D gene is left open where the match is weak. Expanded clones get a size class; other rows say once, few or many, or leave the size out.

.,19,TRBJ2-3,TRBV5-1,.,CASSWAGTRLVTSTDTRYF,TGCGCCAGCAGCTGGGCCGGGACTCGACTCGTCACTAGCACAGATACGCGGTATTTT
TRBD1,13,TRBJ1-5,TRBV29-1,.,CSVRDRDHQPQHF,TGCAGCGTAAGGGACAGGGATCATCAGCCCCAGCATTTT
TRBD1,14,TRBJ1-5,TRBV7-9,.,CACSLEDRGQPQHF,TGTGCCTGCAGCTTAGAGGACAGGGGTCAGCCCCAGCATTTT
.,15,TRBJ1-2,TRBV6-5,few,CASSMEQGRIYGYTF,TGTGCCAGCAGTATGGAACAGGGAAGAATCTATGGCTACACCTTC
.,13,TRBJ2-1,TRBV4-1,few,CASSPRSEGEQFF,TGCGCCAGCAGCCCCCGTTCAGAGGGTGAGCAGTTCTTC
.,14,TRBJ1-1,TRBV29-1,.,CSVARTVQGAEAFF,TGCAGCGTCGCGCGGACGGTTCAAGGTGCTGAAGCTTTCTTT
.,17,TRBJ2-1,TRBV27,few,CASSLSGPGAVYNEQFF,TGTGCCAGCAGTTTATCGGGGCCAGGGGCCGTCTACAATGAGCAGTTCTTC
TRBD1,13,TRBJ1-1,TRBV29-1,.,CSGLSGQESEAFF,TGCAGCGGCCTATCGGGACAGGAGTCTGAAGCTTTCTTT
.,14,TRBJ2-5,TRBV30,.,CAWSVRESYNEQYF,TGTGCCTGGAGTGTGCGGGAATCCTACAATGAGCAGTACTTC
TRBD2,16,TRBJ2-1,TRBV20-1,.,CSARVISGGSYNEQFF,TGCAGTGCTAGAGTCATCTCGGGGGGCTCCTACAATGAGCAGTTCTTC
.,14,TRBJ2-3,TRBV20-1,few,CSARPGQPRDTQYF,TGCAGTGCCCGGCCGGGTCAACCTCGAGATACGCAGTATTTT
.,15,TRBJ1-1,TRBV6-5,.,CASSWALNGVTEAFF,TGTGCCAGCAGTTGGGCCCTGAACGGGGTCACTGAAGCTTTCTTT
.,12,TRBJ2-5,TRBV5-1,.,CASTSTQETQYF,TGCGCCAGCACCAGTACCCAAGAGACCCAGTACTTC
TRBD1,15,TRBJ2-7,TRBV6-5,.,CASSYLGTGGLEQYF,TGTGCCAGCAGTTACTTAGGGACAGGGGGCTTAGAGCAGTACTTC
.,15,TRBJ1-6,TRBV4-3,few,CASSQDSYQGSPLHF,TGCGCCAGCAGCCAAGATTCGTATCAGGGATCACCCCTCCACTTT
TRBD2,15,TRBJ2-3,TRBV9,.,CASSGSGLRTDTQYF,TGTGCCAGCAGCGGGTCGGGACTACGCACAGATACGCAGTATTTT